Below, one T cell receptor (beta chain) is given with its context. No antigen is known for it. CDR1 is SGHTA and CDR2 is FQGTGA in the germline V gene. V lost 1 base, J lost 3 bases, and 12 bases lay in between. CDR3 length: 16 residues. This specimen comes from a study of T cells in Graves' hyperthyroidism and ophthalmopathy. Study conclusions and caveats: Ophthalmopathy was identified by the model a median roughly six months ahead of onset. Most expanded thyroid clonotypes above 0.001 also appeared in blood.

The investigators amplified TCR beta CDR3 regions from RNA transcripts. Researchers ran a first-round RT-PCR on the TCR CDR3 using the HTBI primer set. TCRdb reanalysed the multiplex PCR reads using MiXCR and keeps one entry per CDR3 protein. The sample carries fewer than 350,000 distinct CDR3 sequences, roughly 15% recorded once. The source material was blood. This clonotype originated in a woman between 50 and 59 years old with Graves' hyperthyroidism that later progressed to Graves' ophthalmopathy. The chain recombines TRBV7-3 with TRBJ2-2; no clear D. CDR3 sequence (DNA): TGTGCCAGCAGCTTAAACCCCGGGTCCCACACCGGGGAGCTGTTTTTT. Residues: CASSLNPGSHTGELFF.